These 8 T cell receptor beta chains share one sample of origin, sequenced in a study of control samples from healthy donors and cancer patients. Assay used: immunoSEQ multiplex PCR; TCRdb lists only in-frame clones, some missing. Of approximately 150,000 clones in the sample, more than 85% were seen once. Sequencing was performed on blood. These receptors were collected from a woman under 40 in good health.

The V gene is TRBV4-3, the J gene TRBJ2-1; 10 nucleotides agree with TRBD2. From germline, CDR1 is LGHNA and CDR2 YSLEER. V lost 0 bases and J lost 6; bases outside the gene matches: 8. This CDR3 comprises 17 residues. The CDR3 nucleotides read TGCGCCAGCAGCCAAGACCCCTTCAGCGGGAGGGCCAATGAGCAGTTCTTC. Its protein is CASSQDPFSGRANEQFF.

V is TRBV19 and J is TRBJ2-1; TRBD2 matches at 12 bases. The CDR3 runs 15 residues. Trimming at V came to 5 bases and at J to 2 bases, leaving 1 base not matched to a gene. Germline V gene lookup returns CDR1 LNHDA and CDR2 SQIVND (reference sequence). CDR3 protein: CASSASGRAYNEQFF. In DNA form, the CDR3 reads TGTGCCAGTAGTGCTAGCGGGAGGGCCTACAATGAGCAGTTCTTC.

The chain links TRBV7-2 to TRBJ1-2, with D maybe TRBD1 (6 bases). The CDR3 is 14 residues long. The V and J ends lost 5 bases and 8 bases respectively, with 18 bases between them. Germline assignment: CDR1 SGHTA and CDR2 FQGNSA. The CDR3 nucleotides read TGTGCCAGCAGCATCTTACAGGGAAGACGGGGCTACACCTTC. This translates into CASSILQGRRGYTF.

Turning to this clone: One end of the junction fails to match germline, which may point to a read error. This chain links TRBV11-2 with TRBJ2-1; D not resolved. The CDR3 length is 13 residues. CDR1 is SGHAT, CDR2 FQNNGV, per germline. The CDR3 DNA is TGTGCCAGCAGCTCAGGAACCGGGCCAGAGCGGTTCTTC. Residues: CASSSGTGPERFF.

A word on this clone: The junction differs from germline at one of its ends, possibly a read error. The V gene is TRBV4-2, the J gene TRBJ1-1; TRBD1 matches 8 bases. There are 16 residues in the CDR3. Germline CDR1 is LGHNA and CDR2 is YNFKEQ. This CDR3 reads CASRQESTGGYTEAFF. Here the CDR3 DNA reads TGTGCCAGCAGGCAAGAATCCACAGGGGGGTACACTGAAGCTTTCTTT.

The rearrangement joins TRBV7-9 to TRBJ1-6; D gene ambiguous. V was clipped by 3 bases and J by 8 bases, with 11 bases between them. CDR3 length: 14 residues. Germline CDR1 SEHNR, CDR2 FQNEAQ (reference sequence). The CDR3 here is CASSLAPYHSPLHF. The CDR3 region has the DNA TGTGCCAGCAGCTTGGCCCCGTACCATTCACCCCTCCACTTT.

The chain's CDR3 is CASSALAGMSSYNEQFF. CDR3 DNA sequence: TGTGCCAGCAGCGCACTAGCGGGGATGAGCTCCTACAATGAGCAGTTCTTC. The chain recombines TRBV7-2 with TRBJ2-1; TRBD2 agrees at 10 bases. J lost 0 bases, V lost 5 bases, and 7 bases had no gene match. Germline CDR1 reads SGHTA; CDR2 reads FQGNSA. The CDR3 extends over 17 amino acids.

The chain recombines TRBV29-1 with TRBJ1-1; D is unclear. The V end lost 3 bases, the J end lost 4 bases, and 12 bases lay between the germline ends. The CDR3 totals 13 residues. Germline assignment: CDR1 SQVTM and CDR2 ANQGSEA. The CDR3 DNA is TGCAGCGTTGATTCGGGAAGGAGCACTGAAGCTTTCTTT. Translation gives CSVDSGRSTEAFF.